These 24 T cell receptor delta chains came from one sample sequenced in a study of γδ T cells in repeated Plasmodium falciparum infection. Vgamma9/Vdelta2+ and Vdelta2-negative gammadelta T cells were flow-sorted from PBMC for bulk sequencing. TCRdb re-processed the multiplex PCR reads via CATT. The data hold tens of thousands of delta-chain clones, with around 1.5% observed a single time. The sample was gamma-delta T cells from blood. The receptors here all came from a pool of human donors (malaria-infected and uninfected, not separated).

In this sample, this clone turned up a few times. A far more abundant clone sits one base away, making this likely a read error. The sample contains more than one DNA sequence encoding this CDR3. The CDR3 loop is CALGEAGPSYGRSTGGPRWVTDKLIF. The DNA of the CDR3 is TGTGCCCTTGGGGAAGCGGGGCCTTCCTACGGGAGGAGTACTGGGGGACCCCGTTGGGTCACCGATAAACTCATCTTT. This rearrangement joins TRDV1 to TRDJ1; D assignment may be TRDD2 or TRDD3 (9 bases each). TCRdb lists no J gene, so it was determined here by aligning the DNA to germline. The CDR3 sequence is 26 residues long. CDR1 TSWWSYY and CDR2 QGS come from the germline V gene.

This clone appeared many times. It is likely a read error: a sequence one base away is far more abundant. Additional DNA sequences in this sample encode the identical CDR3. The rearrangement links TRDV2 to TRDJ1; D might be TRDD3 (5 bases). This CDR3 is 17 amino acids long. V lost 3 bases and J 3 bases, leaving 22 bases between the germline ends. Per germline, CDR1 GEAIGNYY and CDR2 EKD. The CDR3 DNA follows: TGTGCCTGTGACCGGGTCCCCGGGGTGGGGTCCCCCGATAAACTCATCTTT. Its translation: CACDRVPGVGSPDKLIF.

This clone was recorded a few times. The protein TCRdb gives is from a much larger clone and does not agree with this DNA's translation at residue 6, likely a read error; the protein shown here comes from the DNA. This rearrangement joins TRDV1 to TRDJ1; TRDD3 matches 10 bases. The J gene, left out of TCRdb, was set here by checking the DNA against germline. This CDR3 region has 19 residues. The V segment lost 1 base and the J segment 10 bases; nucleotides outside the gene matches: 21. Germline assignment: CDR1 TSWWSYY and CDR2 QGS. The CDR3 sequence: CALGEPPPPLLGDCWRLIF. The CDR3 DNA reads TGTGCTCTTGGGGAACCTCCTCCACCTCTACTGGGGGATTGCTGGAGACTCATCTTT.

This clone has a handful of counts. The mismatch at residue 10 between this DNA's translation and the TCRdb protein of a much larger clone likely reflects a read error; the protein shown is translated from the DNA. The chain carries TRDV2 and TRDJ1, with 10 bases that match TRDD3. Here the J gene came from matching the DNA to germline, since TCRdb omits it. V trimming: 3 bases; J trimming: 0 bases; junction bases outside the gene matches: 33. The CDR3 has 25 amino acids. The germline CDR1 and CDR2 sequences are GEAIGNYY and EKD. CDR3 in DNA: TGTGCCTGTGACCCGATCCGTTCAAGTTTCTACTCGTGGGGGATACTAAGGGCGTACACCGATAAACTCATCTTT. Encoded protein: CACDPIRSSFYSWGILRAYTDKLIF.

This clone was seen at least ten times. The TCRdb record carries a much larger clone's protein, which differs from this DNA's translation at residue 5; a read error is the likely cause, and the protein listed here is the DNA translation. The chain is built from TRDV1 and TRDJ1, with TRDD3 identical over 7 bases. This CDR3 region has 20 residues. Germline V lookup: CDR1 TSWWSYY, CDR2 QGS. The CDR3 DNA follows: TGTGCTCTTGGGCAACTAGTACCCTCCAAGTGGGGGACGTACACCGATAAACTCATCTTT. It is translated as CALGQLVPSKWGTYTDKLIF.

With regard to this clone: TCRdb's entry gives the protein of a much larger clone, which mismatches this DNA's translation at residue 3, likely from a read error; the protein reported here is translated from the DNA. The chain is built from TRDV1 and TRDJ1; TRDD3 agrees at 11 bases. No J gene is reported in TCRdb; it was inferred here by comparing the DNA with germline. CDR1 and CDR2 from the germline V gene are TSWWSYY and QGS. The CDR3 length is 21 residues. DNA of the CDR3: TGTGCTTTTGGGGAACGGACCATCGATGGGGGATACGGTTCTTATACCGATAAACTCATCTTT. Amino acid sequence: CAFGERTIDGGYGSYTDKLIF.

As concerns this clone: TCRdb has a much larger clone's protein, which differs at residue 11 from the translation of this DNA, likely because of a read error; what is shown is the protein translated from the DNA. The CDR3 is CALGSASLLGRGTDKLIF. In nucleotides, the CDR3 is TGTGCTCTTGGGAGTGCCTCCCTACTGGGGAGAGGAACCGATAAACTCATCTTT. This chain links TRDV1 with TRDJ1, with TRDD3 matching over 7 bases. CDR3 size: 18 residues. V gave up 5 bases and J gave up 2 bases; unmatched junction bases: 17. Germline-derived CDR1 and CDR2 are TSWWSYY and QGS.

Ten or more counts support this clone. TCRdb assigns this DNA the protein of a much larger clone, which departs from its translation at residue 11; this likely reflects a read error, and the protein shown comes from translating the DNA. The chain uses TRDV1 and TRDJ1, with D perhaps TRDD3 (6 bases). CDR1 is TSWWSYY, CDR2 QGS, per germline. The CDR3 has 15 amino acids. The CDR3, as DNA: TGTGCTCTTGGGGAACGACCACTGGGCACCAATAAACTCATCTTT. This gives the protein CALGERPLGTNKLIF.

At least ten counts were recorded for this clone. It differs at one base from a far larger clone, so likely a read error. This CDR3 is also generated by other DNA sequences in the sample. The chain employs TRDV1 and TRDJ1; perhaps TRDD3 as D (6 bases). The CDR3 consists of 22 residues. Germline CDR1 and CDR2: TSWWSYY and QGS. CDR3 amino acids: CALGEPRRRDTRTPFHTDKLIF. In DNA, the CDR3 is TGTGCTCTTGGGGAACCTCGGAGAAGAGATACGCGGACACCATTCCACACCGATAAGCTCATCTTT.

At least ten counts were recorded for this clone. This chain connects TRDV1 to TRDJ1, with unresolved D. This CDR3 has 15 amino acids. Germline V gives CDR1 TSWWSYY, CDR2 QGS. Deletions cut 0 bases from V and 1 base from J, with 9 bases between. CDR3 sequence reads: CALGELTSGTDKLIF. The CDR3 DNA sequence: TGTGCTCTTGGGGAACTAACTTCGGGCACCGATAAACTCATCTTT.

This clone appeared a few times. The likely explanation is a read error, given a far larger clone one base away. The same CDR3 also results from other DNA sequences found in this sample. V gene TRDV3 combines with J gene TRDJ1; TRDD3 is a possible D gene (10 bases). This CDR3 contains 22 residues. Germline V gene lookup returns CDR1 TVYSNPD and CDR2 GDNSRS (reference sequence). Trimming took off 2 bases at V and 2 bases at J, with 39 bases between the two ends. CDR3: CAFAFLRIWGILNPSYTDKLIF. In DNA form, the CDR3 reads TGTGCCTTTGCCTTCCTACGGATTTGGGGGATACTCAATCCCTCGTATACCGATAAACTCATCTTT.

This clone was observed at least ten times. A far larger clone is just one base off, so this is likely a read error. The sample has other DNA sequences that encode this CDR3 too. Here the CDR3 DNA reads TGTGCTCTTGGGGAGCTCCTACTGGGTGCTAGCGATAAACTCATCTTT. Its translation is CALGELLLGASDKLIF. V is TRDV1 and J is TRDJ1; either TRDD2 or TRDD3 may fit D (6 bases each). CDR3 length: 16 amino acids. Germline V CDR1 and CDR2: TSWWSYY, QGS. The V gene lost 3 bases and the J gene lost 4 bases, with 18 bases spanning the gap.

With regard to this clone: A read error likely explains this, since a far larger clone differs by one base. Other DNA variants within this sample encode the same CDR3. The chain carries TRDV2 and TRDJ1; 7 nucleotides line up with TRDD3. The J gene was missing in TCRdb and was found by matching the end of the DNA to germline. Per the germline V gene, CDR1 is GEAIGNYY and CDR2 is EKD. The CDR3 extends over 20 amino acids. The DNA of the CDR3 is TGTGCCTGCGACACCATGAGCCTCCCCCTGGGGGCCTCGTACACCGATAAACTCATCTTT. Its protein is CACDTMSLPLGASYTDKLIF.

This clone was seen a few times. A far larger clone is a single base away, which makes a read error likely. The sample carries other DNA sequences with the same CDR3. The chain recombines TRDV1 with TRDJ1; D possibly corresponds to TRDD3 (6 bases). The CDR3 totals 22 residues. V dropped 1 base and J dropped 14 bases, with 44 bases sitting between them. Germline V lookup: CDR1 TSWWSYY, CDR2 QGS. The CDR3: CALGEPRRRDTRTPFHSDKVIF. The CDR3 nucleotides read TGTGCTCTTGGGGAACCTCGGAGAAGAGATACGCGGACACCATTCCACAGCGATAAAGTTATCTTT.

The chain links TRDV1 to TRDJ1; 8 bases align to TRDD2. The J gene, missing from TCRdb, was assigned here through DNA to germline matching. The trim removed 0 bases at V and 0 bases at J, leaving 30 bases unmatched. This CDR3 has 25 residues. Per germline, CDR1 TSWWSYY and CDR2 QGS. The CDR3 bases are TGTGCTCTTGGGGAACTCCGTTCTTTCCACTCTTCCTACGGGTGCTTGGGGGGTTACACCGATAAACTCATCTTT. Translation: CALGELRSFHSSYGCLGGYTDKLIF.

This clone was recorded a few times. A far larger clone is a single base away, which makes a read error likely. CDR3 sequence: CACDRLGDLSWDTRQMFF. CDR3 DNA: TGTGCCTGTGACAGACTGGGGGATCTCTCCTGGGACACCCGACAGATGTTTTTC. The chain uses TRDV2 and TRDJ3; 10 bases line up with TRDD3. The J gene was missing in TCRdb and was found by matching the end of the DNA to germline. The CDR3 is 18 residues long. V was clipped by 2 bases and J by 0 bases; unmatched bases: 3. Germline loops: CDR1 GEAIGNYY, CDR2 EKD.

V is TRDV1 and J is TRDJ1; tentatively, D is TRDD1 (5 bases). No J gene is reported in TCRdb; it was inferred here by comparing the DNA with germline. Looked up from germline, CDR1 is TSWWSYY and CDR2 is QGS. Trimming pared 3 bases from V and 4 bases from J, leaving 21 bases between. The CDR3 contains 17 residues. CDR3 amino acids: CALGEATFRKYRDKLIF. Here the CDR3 DNA reads TGTGCTCTTGGGGAGGCTACGTTTAGAAAATACCGCGATAAACTCATCTTT.

This clone was counted a few times. The amino acid sequence in TCRdb belongs to a much larger clone and departs from this DNA's translation at residue 11, likely a sequencing read error; the sequence shown is translated from the DNA. V gene TRDV1 combines with J gene TRDJ1; no firm D call. The V end lost 0 bases, the J end lost 0 bases, and 20 bases lay between the germline ends. Germline V gene lookup returns CDR1 TSWWSYY and CDR2 QGS. The length of the CDR3 is 19 residues. The CDR3 loop reads CALGELDGTLIVYTDKLIF. The DNA for the CDR3 is TGTGCTCTTGGGGAACTGGACGGTACGTTAATTGTGTACACCGATAAACTCATCTTT.

This clone was picked up many times. TCRdb's listed protein matches a much larger clone and diverges from this DNA's translation at residue 9, likely through a read error; the protein shown comes from the DNA. The CDR3 reads CALGELPHGLTNRGIQKLTAQLFF. The CDR3 DNA sequence: TGTGCTCTTGGGGAACTTCCTCATGGACTTACCAACCGGGGGATACAAAAGTTGACAGCACAACTCTTCTTT. V is TRDV1 and J is TRDJ2, with 9 bases fitting TRDD3. This CDR3 is 24 amino acids long. Trimming removed 0 bases from V and 2 bases from J; junction bases left unmatched: 25. CDR1 and CDR2 (germline): TSWWSYY, QGS.

This clone was seen only a few times. The protein TCRdb lists belongs to a much larger clone and differs from this DNA's translation at residue 3, which points to a read error; the protein shown is made from the DNA. The chain combines TRDV1 with TRDJ1; 10 positions match TRDD3. This CDR3 is built from 24 residues. The V gene's germline CDR1 is TSWWSYY and CDR2 QGS. The CDR3 protein is CARGERVWPTGGYAREGRTDKLIF. In nucleotides, the CDR3 is TGTGCTCGTGGGGAAAGAGTATGGCCTACCGGGGGATACGCCAGGGAAGGGAGGACCGATAAACTCATCTTT.

As regards this clone: TCRdb attributes to this sequence the protein of a much larger clone, which differs from the DNA translation at residue 16; a read error is likely, and the protein displayed is translated from the DNA. This chain uses TRDV3 with TRDJ1, with 7 positions matching TRDD2. Germline-derived CDR1 and CDR2 are TVYSNPD and GDNSRS (reference sequence). The CDR3 contains 18 residues. The CDR3 loop reads CAFNRVPSLISYTDKPIF. CDR3 in DNA: TGTGCCTTTAACAGGGTACCTTCCTTAATTTCATACACCGATAAACCCATCTTT.

There are a few counts of this clone. The translation of this DNA and the TCRdb protein of a much larger clone differ at residue 6, probably owing to a read error; the protein shown here is translated from the DNA. The genes are TRDV1 and TRDJ1, with 12 positions matching TRDD3. TCRdb leaves out the J gene; it was filled in here by matching the DNA to germline. Unmatched junction bases numbered 18, after V lost 4 bases and J lost 3 bases. The germline CDR1 and CDR2 sequences are TSWWSYY and QGS. CDR3 size: 20 residues. CDR3 nucleotide sequence: TGTGCTCTTGGGGGACAGAGCTGGGGGATACGCGTTGTTTGGGCCGATAAACTCATCTTT. This sequence encodes CALGGQSWGIRVVWADKLIF.

The sample holds a few counts of this clone. Translating this DNA gives a protein that differs at residue 16 from the TCRdb one, which belongs to a much larger clone; a read error is likely, and the protein shown is this translation. The chain combines TRAV38-2/DV8 with TRDJ1; D uncertain. The CDR3 runs to 19 residues. Looked up from germline, CDR1 is TSESDYY and CDR2 is QEAYKQQN. DNA of the CDR3: TGTGCTTATAGGACCCGATTTCCCTTAGTACCCGTAATTACCGATAGACTCATCTTT. The encoded protein is CAYRTRFPLVPVITDRLIF.

Remarks on this clone: One end of the junction does not line up with germline, which may come from a read error. The V gene is TRDV1, the J gene TRDJ1; 11 nucleotides line up with TRDD3. TCRdb is silent on the J gene; assignment here came from matching the DNA to germline. Germline values: CDR1 TSWWSYY, CDR2 QGS. The length of the CDR3 is 20 residues. Written as DNA, the CDR3 is TGCTCTGGGGAGGAAGGGGCCCTCCCAATACTGGGGGATAGATCGGATAAACTCATCTTT. The encoded protein is CSGEEGALPILGDRSDKLIF.